This TCR beta chain was identified in a study of T cells in women clearing cervical HPV infection. As for the study in general: HLA type stays a possible confounder, typing being limited. Notes on the study in general: Unknown T-cell numbers per sample may underlie the richness differences.

As regards this clone: The antigen remains unidentified. The CDR3 end is not reached by the read, which stops 3 residues before it; the germline J gene fills it in.

The CDR3 is made up of 15 amino acids. CDR1 is GTSNPN and CDR2 is SVGIG in the germline V gene (reference sequence). Losses at the gene ends were 3 bases for V and 8 bases for J; bases not matched to a gene: 12. MY09/MY11 PCR detected cervical HPV DNA; dot-blot assigned genotypes. The table came from immunoSEQ multiplex PCR; TCRdb's copy has only in-frame clones and leaves some out. The listing contains roughly 30,000 clones. Specimen: blood buffy coat. The V gene is TRBV30, the J gene TRBJ1-3, with 8 bases fitting TRBD1. The origin of this receptor is a woman aged 18 to 75 with a cervical HPV16 infection that either progressed to CIN3+ or cleared (not recorded which). CDR3 amino acids: CAWSEDRGRRYTIYF. The sequenced CDR3 bases are TGTGCCTGGAGCGAAGACAGGGGCAGAAGGTACACC.